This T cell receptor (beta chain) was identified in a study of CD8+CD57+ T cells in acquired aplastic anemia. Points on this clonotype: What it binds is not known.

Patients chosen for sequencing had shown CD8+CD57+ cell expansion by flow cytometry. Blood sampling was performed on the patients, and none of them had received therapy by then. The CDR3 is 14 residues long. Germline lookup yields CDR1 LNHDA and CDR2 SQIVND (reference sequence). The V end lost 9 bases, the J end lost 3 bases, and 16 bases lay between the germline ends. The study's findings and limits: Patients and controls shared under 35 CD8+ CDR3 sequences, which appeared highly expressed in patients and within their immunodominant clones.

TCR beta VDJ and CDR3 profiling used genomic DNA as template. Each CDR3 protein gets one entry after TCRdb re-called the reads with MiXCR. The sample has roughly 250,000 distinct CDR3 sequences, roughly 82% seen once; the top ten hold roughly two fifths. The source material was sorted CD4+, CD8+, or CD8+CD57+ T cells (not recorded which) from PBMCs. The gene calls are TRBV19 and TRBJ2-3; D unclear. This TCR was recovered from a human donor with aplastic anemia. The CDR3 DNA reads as TGTGCCAGCAGCTTAGTGGCGGTAACAGATACGCAGTATTTT. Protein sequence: CASSLVAVTDTQYF.